This T cell receptor beta chain was recorded in a study of T cells expressing NK-cell markers. Notes on the study in general: In a handful of donors, dominant clonotypes made up roughly 25-60.1% of CD3+CD56-NKG2C+ cells. Dominant NKG2C+ clonotypes in a handful of donors made up about 1.0-7.0% of CD8+ T cells.

Notes on this clonotype: The antigen is undetermined.

The CDR3 runs to 15 residues. CDR1 and CDR2 (germline): MGHRA, YSYEKL. TCRdb processed the 5' RACE reads again and assigns one entry to each CDR3 protein, with no DNA. This repertoire includes 300,000 to 500,000 distinct CDR3 sequences. Sequenced sample: blood T cells: a sorted CD56 or NKG2C T cell subset, CD4+ or CD8+ T cells, or bulk PBMC T cells (not recorded which). The origin of this receptor is a woman aged 45-59 years in good health. The J gene is TRBJ2-7, the V gene TRBV4-1; the D gene TCRdb calls, TRBD2, cannot be checked with no DNA. The CDR3 sequence: CASSPWEAGGREQYF.